The 26 T cell receptor beta chains listed next were all sequenced from one sample in a study of CD8+CD57+ T cells in acquired aplastic anemia. It was patients with CD8+CD57+ cell expansion by flow cytometry who were chosen for sequencing. Genomic DNA acted as the template from which TCR beta VDJ combination and CDR3 sequence profiling were carried out. Using its own MiXCR run on the reads, TCRdb lists one record per CDR3 protein. The table has some 170,000 distinct CDR3 sequences, 60% to 80% seen once. Sequencing was carried out using sorted CD4+, CD8+, or CD8+CD57+ T cells (not recorded which) from PBMCs. All receptors derive from a human donor with aplastic anemia.

The rearrangement links TRBV6-5 to TRBJ2-5, with a tentative D call TRBD1 (6 bases). The CDR3 consists of 15 residues. V was shortened by 5 bases and J by 2 bases, with 15 bases between the two germline ends. CDR1 MNHEY and CDR2 SVGAGI come from the germline V gene. CDR3 sequence (DNA): TGTGCCAGCAGTGATTTAGACAGGCCTCAAGAGACCCAGTACTTC. It translates to CASSDLDRPQETQYF.

The genes are TRBV2 and TRBJ1-1; D gene uncertain. In germline, CDR1 is SNHLY, CDR2 FYNNEI. The ends were cut back, 1 base at V and 4 bases at J, with 1 base in the middle. The CDR3 has 11 residues. The CDR3 loop is CASSEGTEAFF. Written as DNA, the CDR3 is TGTGCCAGCAGTGAAGGCACTGAAGCTTTCTTT.

The chain recombines TRBV7-6 with TRBJ2-5; 11 nucleotides line up with TRBD1. V was pared by 0 bases and J by 4 bases, with 4 bases of the junction left unmatched. CDR3 length: 16 residues. CDR1 is SGHVS, CDR2 FNYEAQ, per germline. DNA of the CDR3: TGTGCCAGCAGCTTAGCAGGGGACAGGGGGAGAGAGACCCAGTACTTC. It codes for CASSLAGDRGRETQYF.

The chain is built from TRBV6-2 or TRBV6-3 and TRBJ2-2, with 8 bases that match TRBD2. The CDR3 runs 16 residues. The V gene's germline CDR1 is MNHEY and CDR2 SVGEGT. The J segment lost 6 bases and the V segment lost 10 bases, leaving 16 bases of the junction unmatched. The CDR3 DNA is TGTGCCATTAAGGGGCCGGGACTAGTCGAGGCCGGGGAGCTGTTTTTT. Translating it yields CAIKGPGLVEAGELFF.

The chain links TRBV24-1 to TRBJ2-3; TRBD2 matches at 12 bases. Germline values: CDR1 KGHDR, CDR2 SFDVKD. This CDR3 region has 16 residues. Trimming removed 5 bases from V and 2 bases from J; junction bases left unmatched: 4. In DNA, the CDR3 is TGTGCCACCAGTGGGGCTAGCGGGAGGGACACAGATACGCAGTATTTT. Translating gives CATSGASGRDTDTQYF.

V is TRBV20-1 and J is TRBJ2-5; 11 nucleotides match TRBD2. In germline, CDR1 is DFQATT, CDR2 SNEGSKA (reference sequence). V dropped 1 base and J dropped 2; count of bases not matched to a gene: 0. This CDR3 has 14 residues. The CDR3 bases are TGCAGTGCTAGAGCTAGCGGGAGGCAAGAGACCCAGTACTTC. Protein sequence: CSARASGRQETQYF.

This clonotype has a handful of counts. The rearrangement uses TRBV4-1 and TRBJ1-6; 7 bases align to TRBD1. The length of the CDR3 is 16 residues. Trimming at V came to 4 bases and at J to 10 bases, leaving 13 bases not matched to a gene. The germline V gene has CDR1 MGHRA and CDR2 YSYEKL. The CDR3 loop reads CASSPTGRDSKSPLHF. In nucleotides, the CDR3 is TGCGCCAGCAGCCCCACGGGCCGGGACAGTAAATCACCCCTCCACTTT.

V and J are TRBV7-9 and TRBJ2-2; no definite D call. Trimming took off 5 bases at V and 0 bases at J, with 10 bases between the two ends. The germline CDR1 and CDR2 sequences are SEHNR and FQNEAQ (reference sequence). The CDR3 is 15 amino acids. CDR3 sequence (DNA): TGTGCCAGCAGCGCCCCTGGTGCGAACACCGGGGAGCTGTTTTTT. Protein product: CASSAPGANTGELFF.

This clonotype was counted between two and nine times. The chain recombines TRBV15 with TRBJ1-5; 7 positions agree with TRBD1. CDR1 is LNHNV and CDR2 is YYDKDF in the germline V gene (reference sequence). Trimming removed 5 bases from V and 6 bases from J; junction bases left unmatched: 7. The CDR3 length is 14 residues. Here the CDR3 DNA reads TGTGCCACCAGCGAGGGGGCGGTAAGTCAGCCCCAGCATTTT. Its protein product is CATSEGAVSQPQHF.

The chain uses TRBV3-1 and TRBJ2-7; no clear D gene. Germline-derived CDR1 and CDR2 are LGHDT and YNNKEL (reference sequence). Trimming removed 0 bases from V and 7 bases from J, with 7 bases in between. This CDR3 has 12 amino acids. The CDR3 loop is CASSQDVGEQYF. Written as DNA, the CDR3 is TGTGCCAGCAGCCAAGATGTAGGGGAGCAGTACTTC.

On this clonotype itself: The junction differs from germline at one of its ends, possibly a read error. The chain uses TRBV15 and TRBJ2-1, with 9 bases aligning to TRBD2. The germline V gene encodes CDR1 LNHNV and CDR2 YYDKDF (reference sequence). CDR3 length: 15 amino acids. The CDR3 DNA reads as TGTGCCACCAGCAGAGGGCGGGAGGGCTACCATGAGCAGTTCTTC. The encoded protein is CATSRGREGYHEQFF.

This clonotype has just a few counts. This chain joins TRBV4-3 and TRBJ1-1; 7 nucleotides line up with TRBD1. The CDR3 consists of 15 residues. J lost 0 bases, V lost 7 bases, and 8 bases had no gene match. The germline V gene encodes CDR1 LGHNA and CDR2 YSLEER. CDR3 DNA: TGCGCCAGCAACCAGGGGGACAGCATGAACACTGAAGCTTTCTTT. Amino acid sequence: CASNQGDSMNTEAFF.

The table lists this clonotype with a few counts. The V call is TRBV15, the J call TRBJ2-7, with 8 bases identical to TRBD2. The CDR3 length is 17 residues. J was trimmed by 2 bases and V by 0 bases; bases with no gene match: 9. Germline values: CDR1 LNHNV, CDR2 YYDKDF (reference sequence). The CDR3 coding sequence is TGTGCCACCAGCAGAGATCGGGTGGCGGGGGGAACCTACGAGCAGTACTTC. Translating it yields CATSRDRVAGGTYEQYF.

This clonotype was seen many times. V gene TRBV29-1 combines with J gene TRBJ2-3; 8 positions match TRBD1. Germline trimming cut 6 bases from V and 2 bases from J; bases unmatched to any gene: 10. Germline lookup yields CDR1 SQVTM and CDR2 ANQGSEA. This CDR3 has 15 residues. The DNA for the CDR3 is TGCAGCGTCCGGGACAGGATTACACCCACAGATACGCAGTATTTT. This encodes CSVRDRITPTDTQYF.

J is TRBJ2-7 and V is TRBV9; D may be TRBD1 or TRBD2 (5 bases each). The CDR3 is made up of 15 amino acids. Germline-derived CDR1 and CDR2 are SGDLS and YYNGEE. The ends were cut back, 7 bases at V and 0 bases at J, with 17 bases in the middle. The CDR3: CASGGSREGSYEQYF. The CDR3 bases are TGTGCCAGCGGGGGATCCAGGGAAGGCTCCTACGAGCAGTACTTC.

This sequence joins TRBV7-2 and TRBJ1-4; D uncertain. The V gene lost 0 bases and the J gene lost 12 bases, with 11 bases spanning the gap. This CDR3 comprises 13 residues. CDR1 and CDR2 from the germline V gene are SGHTA and FQGNSA. The CDR3 nucleotides read TGTGCCAGCAGCTTAGCAGAGGGTGCGGAACTGTTTTTT. Amino acid sequence: CASSLAEGAELFF.

The rearrangement uses TRBV7-3 and TRBJ2-1; TRBD2 agrees at 9 bases. Germline CDR1 reads SGHTA; CDR2 reads FQGTGA. J lost 6 bases, V lost 0 bases, and 0 bases had no gene match. The CDR3 contains 14 residues. CDR3 amino acids: CASSLTGLANEQFF. The CDR3 region has the DNA TGTGCCAGCAGCTTAACGGGACTAGCCAATGAGCAGTTCTTC. Looking up the rest from reference TRBV7-3 and TRBJ2-1 gives the full variable domain: GAGVSQTPSNKVTEKGKYVELRCDPISGHTALYWYRQSLGQGPEFLIYFQGTGAADDSGLPNDRFFAVRPEGSVSTLKIQRTERGDSAVYLCASSLTGLANEQFFGPGTRLTVL.

DNA for the CDR3: TGTGCCAGCAGCGTAGAGGTTAGCGCGCAGTATTTT. This codes for CASSVEVSAQYF. The V and J genes are TRBV9 and TRBJ2-3; possibly TRBD2 for D (5 bases). The CDR3 totals 12 residues. Germline V gene lookup returns CDR1 SGDLS and CDR2 YYNGEE. With 0 bases removed from V and 10 bases from J, the gap between germline ends came to 9 bases. Using reference TRBV9 and TRBJ2-3 for the parts outside the CDR3, the full variable domain is DSGVTQTPKHLITATGQRVTLRCSPRSGDLSVYWYQQSLDQGLQFLIQYYNGEERAKGNILERFSAQQFPDLHSELNLSSLELGDSALYFCASSVEVSAQYFGPGTRLTVL.

For the CDR3, the DNA is TGTGCCAGCAGCCTAACTAGCGCTGAGAAGACCCAGTACTTC. It translates to CASSLTSAEKTQYF. This chain joins TRBV2 and TRBJ2-5; 7 bases are shared with TRBD2. The length of the CDR3 is 14 residues. Looked up from germline, CDR1 is SNHLY and CDR2 is FYNNEI. The V segment lost 6 bases and the J segment 6 bases; nucleotides outside the gene matches: 10.

This clonotype showed up just a few times. This chain joins TRBV6-1 and TRBJ1-3; 8 positions agree with TRBD1. The CDR3 length is 14 residues. V shed 0 bases and J 7 bases; nucleotides not matched to a gene: 2. CDR1 and CDR2 from the germline V gene are MNHNS and SASEGT. CDR3: CASSEATGGNTIYF. The CDR3 DNA sequence: TGTGCCAGCAGTGAAGCAACAGGGGGGAACACCATATATTTT.

The chain employs TRBV9 and TRBJ2-2; 9 nucleotides align to TRBD2. The trim removed 2 bases at V and 4 bases at J, leaving 3 bases unmatched. Germline V lookup: CDR1 SGDLS, CDR2 YYNGEE. The CDR3 loop spans 15 amino acids. CDR3 nucleotides: TGTGCCAGCAGCGTCCTGACTAGCGGCACCGGGGAGCTGTTTTTT. Amino acids: CASSVLTSGTGELFF.

Notes on this clonotype: The junction does not match germline at one end; this may be a read error. The rearrangement links TRBV5-1 to TRBJ2-7, with a weak D call TRBD1 (6 bases). This CDR3 contains 14 residues. From germline, CDR1 is SGHRS and CDR2 YFSETQ. The CDR3 DNA reads TGTGCCAGCAGCTTGGGACACGTTTACTACGAGCAGTACTTC. Translation: CASSLGHVYYEQYF.

The V call is TRBV7-3, the J call TRBJ2-1; unclear D gene. CDR1 is SGHTA, CDR2 FQGTGA, per germline. The V gene lost 7 bases and the J gene lost 2 bases, with 9 bases spanning the gap. The CDR3 runs 13 residues. CDR3 DNA: TGTGCCAGCACCCAATATCCCTACAATGAGCAGTTCTTC. Translated: CASTQYPYNEQFF.

This clonotype was picked up a small number of times. CDR3 DNA: TGTGCCATCAGTTCTAGCGGGAGAGCATCCTACAATGAGCAGTTCTTC. It is translated as CAISSSGRASYNEQFF. This chain uses TRBV10-3 with TRBJ2-1, with 10 positions matching TRBD2. Losses at the gene ends were 5 bases for V and 1 base for J; bases not matched to a gene: 5. This CDR3 has 16 residues. The germline gives CDR1 ENHRY, CDR2 SYGVKD.

The chain recombines TRBV7-9 with TRBJ2-7; 8 nucleotides agree with TRBD1. Trimming removed 4 bases from V and 0 bases from J; junction bases left unmatched: 5. This CDR3 contains 15 residues. Germline CDR1 is SEHNR and CDR2 is FQNEAQ (reference sequence). Here the CDR3 DNA reads TGTGCCAGCAGCTCCGGACAGGGCTACTCCTACGAGCAGTACTTC. It is translated as CASSSGQGYSYEQYF. Full variable domain (outside the CDR3, taken from reference TRBV7-9 and TRBJ2-7): DTGVSQNPRHKITKRGQNVTFRCDPISEHNRLYWYRQTLGQGPEFLTYFQNEAQLEKSRLLSDRFSAERPKGSFSTLEIQRTEQGDSAMYLCASSSGQGYSYEQYFGPGTRLTVT.

This clonotype was counted between two and nine times. The rearrangement joins TRBV6-6 to TRBJ1-5, with 9 bases lining up with TRBD1. Germline assignment: CDR1 MNHNY and CDR2 SVGAGI (reference sequence). The J segment lost 0 bases and the V segment lost 2 bases, leaving 8 bases of the junction unmatched. This CDR3 has 18 amino acids. This CDR3 reads CASSYLGTGRNSNQPQHF. The CDR3 DNA reads TGTGCCAGCAGTTACCTCGGGACAGGGAGAAATAGCAATCAGCCCCAGCATTTT.